This TCR beta chain was sequenced during a study of identical twins (dated by TCRdb to about 2016). Regarding the research as a whole: To test whether fetal clonotypes persist, the study used deep sequencing on TCR alpha and beta repertoires from monozygotic twins, unrelated adults of various ages, and cord blood. To rule out contamination, replicate twin experiments were performed at different times with different library preparation protocols. What the work shows at the level of the full study, not this receptor alone: Compared with coincidental sharing between unrelated individuals, out-of-frame TCR alpha sequences shared between twins had an excess of sequences with low generation probability. Zero-insertion analyses could be partly confounded by invariant T cells such as MAIT and iNKT, although diverse VJ usage argued against such confounding for most clonotypes. Because the same donors could not be followed over many years, the conclusions depended on cross-sectional statistical analysis. Out-of-frame TCR alpha sharing in monozygotic twins was systematically underestimated by recombination models, whereas sharing between unrelated individuals was in agreement with the recombination models. A weaker excess of twin sharing was found in beta out-of-frame sequences because the signal-to-noise ratio was lowered by fewer shared sequences. Fewer insertions were carried by abundant cord blood beta clonotypes, a similar but weaker trend appeared in young adult naive repertoires, and no such trend appeared in memory repertoires.

The CDR3 starts with the cysteine, ends with the phenylalanine, and has 15 residues. Only the CDR3 DNA is retained, 45 bases long and in frame from the first base. From V the trimming removes 0 bases and from J it removes 5 bases, while the gene matches leave 6 bases of the junction unaccounted for. Via the germline V gene, CDR1 is LGHNA and CDR2 YSLEER. This clonotype was found many times. The target of this receptor is not known. No base qualities exist here, and no much larger clone lies one base off it. Only healthy Caucasian donors were included. Three unrelated non-twin adults were also sequenced: a male aged 18 to 30, a male aged 50 to 60 and a female aged 50 to 60. Using Miltenyi CD45RO+ enrichment and human naive T-cell isolation kits, memory (CD45RO+) and naive T cells were isolated from PBMC. The library was prepared using 5' RACE. The sequencing machine was an Illumina HiSeq 2000. A universal primer binding site was introduced by template switching, and a unique molecular identifier was present in the final cDNA, enabling accurate counting of TCR cDNA molecules. Specific primers in the conserved constant-segment region were used to synthesize first-strand cDNA for the TCR alpha and beta chains. To control for contamination, every cDNA library was double barcoded, receiving both a SMART-Mk sample barcode and Illumina barcodes. Two successive PCR steps introduced TruSeq adapter sequences along with Illumina sample barcodes. The TCR alpha and beta cDNA libraries were sequenced on the Illumina HiSeq platform using custom primers. Under the source paper's analysis protocol: MiGEC processed the raw reads to extract unique molecular identifiers, while MiXCR was used to determine the CDR3 positions. For each individual, recombination models were inferred using an EM algorithm with the repgenHMM and IGoR tools. Shared clonotypes were analyzed with the tcR package in R, and sharing was normalized by the product of cloneset sizes. To study raw recombination without the effects of thymic and clonal selection, out-of-frame nonproductive sequences were analyzed. TCRdb redid the processing of the public reads, applying fastp at Q25 and MiXCR, and retained in-frame beta chains. All rows with the same CDR3 protein become a single entry with the most common DNA and genes. The authors' filters were not applied to this entry. In this sample the table shows 420,000 or so distinct CDR3 sequences, approximately 17% of which occur a single time. 9% to 15% of the sample is taken by the ten largest.

Input material: naive T cells sorted from blood. What the cell subset or site label conveys for this sample: cells isolated with a human naive T-cell isolation kit. The sequence joins TRBV4-3 to TRBJ2-5; 7 bases in the junction line up with TRBD2. The receptor was isolated from a man aged 45-60 years in good health. This receptor has the CDR3 CASSQDRMGGETQYF. The bases read TGCGCCAGCAGCCAAGATCGGATGGGGGGGGAGACCCAGTACTTC.